Listed here are 25 T cell receptor beta chains from one sample, sequenced in a study of long-term antiretroviral therapy in people with HIV (dated by TCRdb to the early 2020s). Sequencing of the TRB variable region was done with the immunoSEQ hsTCRB v3.0 assay at survey level resolution. Drawn from immuneACCESS, this table holds only the in-frame rearrangements with V and J called that TCRdb kept. Clones are partly lost; checked studies trace under half to an unresolved V gene and leave the rest unexplained. Counted in this sample were around 19,000 clones; approximately 79% of them appeared once. 7.5% to 9% of the sample comes from the top ten. The sample in question was unsorted PBMCs, obtained at the start of antiretroviral therapy. Every receptor here comes from a man aged 30 to 45 with HIV.

This chain uses TRBV4-3 with TRBJ2-1, with D unresolved. Trimming removed 0 bases from V and 1 base from J, with 10 bases in between. This CDR3 comprises 16 residues. The V gene's germline CDR1 is LGHNA and CDR2 YSLEER. CDR3 DNA sequence: TGCGCCAGCAGCCAAGAAGGGCAGGAGTCCTACAATGAGCAGTTCTTC. This translates into CASSQEGQESYNEQFF.

This rearrangement joins TRBV27 to TRBJ2-2, with 9 bases aligning to TRBD1. This CDR3 spans 16 amino acids. Losses at the gene ends were 6 bases for V and 5 bases for J; bases not matched to a gene: 10. CDR1 and CDR2 (germline): MNHEY, SMNVEV (reference sequence). The CDR3 bases are TGTGCCAGCAGCTATAAACAGGGGGCAATGACCGGGGAGCTGTTTTTT. Its protein is CASSYKQGAMTGELFF.

This sequence joins TRBV19 and TRBJ2-5; 7 nucleotides align to TRBD1. V was clipped by 2 bases and J by 1 base; unmatched bases: 10. Germline CDR1 is LNHDA and CDR2 is SQIVND (reference sequence). The CDR3 runs to 17 residues. The CDR3 loop is CASSIWFGGQTQETQYF. As DNA, the CDR3 is TGTGCCAGTAGTATATGGTTTGGGGGACAGACCCAAGAGACCCAGTACTTC.

The chain couples TRBV7-2 to TRBJ2-5; TRBD2 matches 9 bases. Germline V lookup: CDR1 SGHTA, CDR2 FQGNSA. Germline trimming cut 5 bases from V and 3 bases from J; bases unmatched to any gene: 7. This CDR3 comprises 15 residues. CDR3 residues: CASSTGTSIEETQYF. The DNA for the CDR3 is TGTGCCAGCAGCACCGGGACTAGCATAGAAGAGACCCAGTACTTC.

This clone has a handful of counts. This sequence joins TRBV5-1 and TRBJ1-6; D is possibly TRBD1 (5 bases). Trimming left V 2 bases short and J 10 bases short, with 16 bases between. The CDR3 loop spans 15 amino acids. CDR1 is SGHRS and CDR2 is YFSETQ in the germline V gene. In nucleotides, the CDR3 is TGCGCCAGCAGCTTACTGCAGGGCAGAGACTCACCCCTCCACTTT. Amino acids: CASSLLQGRDSPLHF. The full variable domain, in which reference TRBV5-1 and TRBJ1-6 provide the parts outside the CDR3, is KAGVTQTPRYLIKTRGQQVTLSCSPISGHRSVSWYQQTPGQGLQFLFEYFSETQRNKGNFPGRFSGRQFSNSRSEMNVSTLELGDSALYLCASSLLQGRDSPLHFGNGTRLTVT.

This clone has just a few counts. V and J are TRBV5-3 and TRBJ1-2; D is undetermined. TRBV5-3 is assigned to the ORF class and has an uncertain function. V was pared by 5 bases and J by 2 bases, with 13 bases between. The CDR3 runs to 14 residues. Here the CDR3 DNA reads TGTGCCAGAAGAGAGAAACCTAGGAACTATGGCTACACCTTC. Translating gives CARREKPRNYGYTF.

In its sample, this clone is medium-sized (0.01 to 0.1%). The chain employs TRBV7-2 and TRBJ1-1; D remains ambiguous. The CDR3 extends over 15 amino acids. CDR1 SGHTA and CDR2 FQGNSA come from the germline V gene. Trimming removed 1 base from V and 0 bases from J, with 9 bases in between. The DNA for the CDR3 is TGTGCCAGCAGCTTAGGGGCAGCGATGAACACTGAAGCTTTCTTT. This translates into CASSLGAAMNTEAFF.

The V gene is TRBV5-4, the J gene TRBJ2-7; no clear D. The germline gives CDR1 SGHNT, CDR2 YYREEE (reference sequence). Trimming pared 3 bases from V and 2 bases from J, leaving 21 bases between. The CDR3 has 17 residues. CDR3 DNA sequence: TGTGCCAGCAGCTCCACTTCGGGTAGGGTGCCCCCCTACGAGCAGTACTTC. Translated: CASSSTSGRVPPYEQYF.

J is TRBJ2-5 and V is TRBV5-4, with D perhaps TRBD1 (6 bases). V lost 4 bases and J lost 5, with 12 bases in between. Germline-derived CDR1 and CDR2 are SGHNT and YYREEE (reference sequence). CDR3 length equals 13 residues. In DNA form, the CDR3 reads TGTGCCAGCAGCACTGATCAGGGGGAGACCCAGTACTTC. Translated, it gives CASSTDQGETQYF.

This clone was detected only once. V gene TRBV5-1 combines with J gene TRBJ2-7; tentative D call: TRBD2 (6 bases). Trimming left V 4 bases short and J 3 bases short, with 14 bases between. CDR1 is SGHRS and CDR2 is YFSETQ in the germline V gene. The CDR3 contains 14 residues. The CDR3 DNA sequence: TGCGCCAGCAGCAAAGGGACTGGGGACTACGAGCAGTACTTC. Residues: CASSKGTGDYEQYF.

The V gene is TRBV7-8, the J gene TRBJ1-5; D uncertain. V was pared by 7 bases and J by 2 bases, with 18 bases between. The germline V gene encodes CDR1 SGHVS and CDR2 FQNEAQ. The CDR3 has 16 amino acids. Here the CDR3 reads CASTSEIGRGNQPQHF. For the CDR3, the DNA is TGTGCCAGCACCTCCGAGATTGGGAGGGGCAATCAGCCCCAGCATTTT.

This chain uses TRBV7-2 with TRBJ2-7, with 7 nucleotides matching TRBD2. The CDR3 covers 15 residues. V was clipped by 5 bases and J by 4 bases; unmatched bases: 11. Germline CDR1 is SGHTA and CDR2 is FQGNSA. Here the CDR3 reads CASSPLGRESYEQYF. CDR3 in DNA: TGTGCCAGCAGCCCCCTAGGGCGGGAGAGTTACGAGCAGTACTTC.

This clone appeared once. V and J are TRBV19 and TRBJ2-5; possible D gene TRBD2, 6 bases. CDR3 size: 12 residues. In germline, CDR1 is LNHDA, CDR2 SQIVND (reference sequence). The ends were cut back, 3 bases at V and 6 bases at J, with 8 bases in the middle. CDR3 in DNA: TGTGCCAGTAGTATGGAGGGGCAGACCCAGTACTTC. Amino acids: CASSMEGQTQYF.

CDR3 sequence (DNA): TGCGCCAGCAGCCCGGGACAGGGCCAGACCTACGAGCAGTACTTC. Residues: CASSPGQGQTYEQYF. J is TRBJ2-7 and V is TRBV4-3; 9 nucleotides match TRBD1. This CDR3 has 15 amino acids. Trimming cost V 4 bases and J 2 bases; bases outside gene matches: 6. CDR1 and CDR2 (germline): LGHNA, YSLEER.

V and J are TRBV6-1 and TRBJ2-7, with D unclear. V was clipped by 3 bases and J by 3 bases, with 3 bases between them. The CDR3 is 11 residues long. Looked up from germline, CDR1 is MNHNS and CDR2 is SASEGT. The CDR3 spells CASSDFYEQYF. In DNA, the CDR3 is TGTGCCAGCAGTGATTTCTACGAGCAGTACTTC.

This clone is labeled large. CDR3 bases: TGTGCCACTCGTTGGGAGAACACTGAAGCTTTCTTT. Residues: CATRWENTEAFF. V and J are TRBV19 and TRBJ1-1, with unresolved D. The V and J ends lost 10 bases and 1 base respectively, with 10 bases between them. Germline values: CDR1 LNHDA, CDR2 SQIVND (reference sequence). This CDR3 has 12 amino acids.

The J gene is TRBJ2-3, the V gene TRBV2; 10 nucleotides agree with TRBD2. V gave up 4 bases and J gave up 0 bases; unmatched junction bases: 4. CDR3 length equals 16 residues. Germline V lookup: CDR1 SNHLY, CDR2 FYNNEI. The CDR3 DNA sequence: TGTGCCAGCAGTGGAGCGGGAGGGGCTAGCACAGATACGCAGTATTTT. Amino acid sequence: CASSGAGGASTDTQYF.

This clone was seen more than once but under ten times. The CDR3 is CASSPSTASGPFSYEQYF. DNA for the CDR3: TGTGCCAGCAGCCCCTCCACCGCTAGCGGACCATTCTCCTACGAGCAGTACTTC. V is TRBV5-4 and J is TRBJ2-7; 7 bases are shared with TRBD2. From germline, CDR1 is SGHNT and CDR2 YYREEE (reference sequence). V lost 4 bases and J lost 0; bases outside the gene matches: 16. There are 18 residues in the CDR3.

V is TRBV15 and J is TRBJ2-5, with 8 bases fitting TRBD1. Losses at the gene ends were 4 bases for V and 5 bases for J; bases not matched to a gene: 9. Germline CDR1 LNHNV, CDR2 YYDKDF (reference sequence). The CDR3 runs 15 residues. CDR3 amino acids: CATSTQQGAGETQYF. The CDR3 DNA reads TGTGCCACCAGCACCCAGCAGGGGGCCGGGGAGACCCAGTACTTC.

The chain is built from TRBV4-2 and TRBJ2-7; 8 nucleotides align to TRBD2. Germline V gene data show CDR1 as LGHNA and CDR2 as YNFKEQ. J lost 3 bases, V lost 1 base, and 8 bases had no gene match. This CDR3 comprises 16 residues. As DNA, the CDR3 is TGTGCCAGCAGCCAAGCCGCGGAGCGGGAGCTCTACGAGCAGTACTTC. Its protein is CASSQAAERELYEQYF.

The V and J genes are TRBV28 and TRBJ1-1; maybe TRBD1 (5 bases). Trimming removed 1 base at V and 5 bases at J, with 17 bases between. The CDR3 sequence is 16 residues long. Per germline, CDR1 MDHEN and CDR2 SYDVKM. The CDR3 loop reads CASSLSRSGFETEAFF. The CDR3 DNA sequence: TGTGCCAGCAGTTTATCGCGCTCAGGGTTTGAGACTGAAGCTTTCTTT.

This chain joins TRBV6-5 and TRBJ2-7; the match to TRBD1 covers 11 bases. Germline trimming cut 2 bases from V and 4 bases from J; bases unmatched to any gene: 4. The CDR3 extends over 15 amino acids. The germline CDR1 and CDR2 sequences are MNHEY and SVGAGI. Written as DNA, the CDR3 is TGTGCCAGCAGTTACGCGGGACAGGGGGATTACGAGCAGTACTTC. This gives the protein CASSYAGQGDYEQYF.

This clone was seen once. The rearrangement links TRBV10-2 to TRBJ2-7; the D gene is possibly TRBD1 (5 bases). V lost 3 bases and J lost 3, with 15 bases in between. CDR1 WSHSY and CDR2 SAAADI come from the germline V gene. This CDR3 is built from 15 residues. CDR3 amino acids: CASSEGQGMVYEQYF. CDR3 in DNA: TGCGCCAGCAGTGAAGGTCAGGGAATGGTCTACGAGCAGTACTTC.

V gene TRBV5-1 combines with J gene TRBJ2-5, with 7 positions matching TRBD1. With V trimmed by 4 bases and J by 2 bases, 5 bases remained unmatched. Germline loops: CDR1 SGHRS, CDR2 YFSETQ. The CDR3 is 14 residues long. The CDR3 spells CASSHTGQQETQYF. The CDR3 DNA sequence: TGCGCCAGCAGCCACACGGGACAGCAAGAGACCCAGTACTTC. Full variable domain (outside the CDR3, taken from reference TRBV5-1 and TRBJ2-5): KAGVTQTPRYLIKTRGQQVTLSCSPISGHRSVSWYQQTPGQGLQFLFEYFSETQRNKGNFPGRFSGRQFSNSRSEMNVSTLELGDSALYLCASSHTGQQETQYFGPGTRLLVL.

The genes are TRBV5-1 and TRBJ2-1; D may match TRBD1 or TRBD2 (7 bases each). V was clipped by 4 bases and J by 6 bases, with 20 bases between them. There are 16 residues in the CDR3. Germline assignment: CDR1 SGHRS and CDR2 YFSETQ. CDR3 protein: CASSPRQGGNPNEQFF. The CDR3 DNA is TGCGCCAGCAGCCCTCGACAGGGAGGGAACCCCAATGAGCAGTTCTTC.